A single sample gave rise to the 28 T cell receptor beta chains below, sequenced in a study of control samples from healthy donors and cancer patients. Here immunoSEQ multiplex PCR was the method, and the copy in TCRdb shows in-frame clones only, minus some. The repertoire includes 150,000 or so clones, roughly 95% of them detected once, and about 4% sits in the top ten. Sequences were obtained from blood. Receptor source: an older woman in good health.

To note about this clone: Other DNA sequences in the sample encode the same CDR3. The chain has TRBV12-5 and TRBJ1-4, with no clear D. In germline, CDR1 is LGHNT, CDR2 FRNRAP. V lost 0 bases, J lost 1 base, and 9 bases lay in between. There are 16 residues in the CDR3. CDR3 sequence (DNA): TGTGCTAGTGGTTTGGTATTGGGGAGAACTAATGAAAAACTGTTTTTT. Translated: CASGLVLGRTNEKLFF.

The chain couples TRBV6-6 to TRBJ1-1, with a weak D call TRBD1 (6 bases). The CDR3 extends over 16 amino acids. Trimming removed 2 bases at V and 5 bases at J, with 18 bases between. The germline V gene has CDR1 MNHNY and CDR2 SVGAGI (reference sequence). The CDR3 region is CASSYGSYGGRTEAFF. The CDR3 DNA follows: TGTGCCAGCAGTTACGGCTCCTACGGGGGGCGAACTGAAGCTTTCTTT.

V usage is TRBV9 and J usage is TRBJ1-3, with D maybe TRBD1 (5 bases). V dropped 4 bases and J dropped 0 bases, with 17 bases sitting between them. CDR3 size: 17 residues. Germline CDR1 reads SGDLS; CDR2 reads YYNGEE. CDR3: CASSSRLGEFSGNTIYF. Written as DNA, the CDR3 is TGTGCCAGCAGCTCCCGGCTAGGGGAGTTCTCTGGAAACACCATATATTTT.

This chain joins TRBV11-2 and TRBJ2-1; TRBD2 aligns across 11 bases. V lost 2 bases and J lost 5; bases outside the gene matches: 2. Looked up from germline, CDR1 is SGHAT and CDR2 is FQNNGV. The CDR3 is made up of 15 amino acids. The CDR3 DNA sequence: TGTGCCAGCAGCTTAAAACTAGCGGGGGACAATGAGCAGTTCTTC. Protein product: CASSLKLAGDNEQFF.

This chain links TRBV5-1 with TRBJ2-1; 7 bases fit TRBD2. CDR3 length: 15 residues. The germline CDR1 and CDR2 sequences are SGHRS and YFSETQ. J gave up 2 bases and V 0 bases, and 2 bases lay outside the gene matches. The CDR3 loop reads CASSLAAGAYNEQFF. CDR3 DNA sequence: TGCGCCAGCAGCTTGGCCGCGGGGGCCTACAATGAGCAGTTCTTC.

V usage is TRBV7-9 and J usage is TRBJ2-2, with TRBD2 as a possible D gene (5 bases). V dropped 5 bases and J dropped 2 bases, with 21 bases sitting between them. CDR3 length: 18 amino acids. Germline-derived CDR1 and CDR2 are SEHNR and FQNEAQ (reference sequence). CDR3 amino acids: CASSPGPYGDSNTGELFF. CDR3 DNA sequence: TGTGCCAGCAGCCCCGGACCTTACGGGGATTCTAACACCGGGGAGCTGTTTTTT.

This clone has only one observation. The chain combines TRBV20-1 with TRBJ2-3; 10 bases align to TRBD2. CDR1 and CDR2 (germline): DFQATT, SNEGSKA (reference sequence). The CDR3 runs to 14 residues. J gave up 0 bases and V 3 bases, and 0 bases lay outside the gene matches. The CDR3 sequence is CSASSGGSTDTQYF. DNA of the CDR3: TGCAGTGCTAGTAGCGGGGGGAGCACAGATACGCAGTATTTT.

CDR3 loop: CASSSTNNQPQHF. CDR3 in DNA: TGTGCCAGCAGCTCAACCAACAATCAGCCCCAGCATTTT. The rearrangement joins TRBV11-2 to TRBJ1-5; D gene unclear. Germline-derived CDR1 and CDR2 are SGHAT and FQNNGV. The CDR3 is made up of 13 amino acids. V lost 4 bases and J lost 3, with 7 bases in between.

V is TRBV10-1 and J is TRBJ1-4; maybe TRBD1 (6 bases). Looked up from germline, CDR1 is WNHNN and CDR2 is SYGVQD (reference sequence). V lost 3 bases and J 5 bases, leaving 10 bases between the germline ends. The CDR3 runs 14 residues. The CDR3 spells CASSDGQTNEKLFF. Here the CDR3 DNA reads TGCGCCAGCAGTGATGGACAGACAAATGAAAAACTGTTTTTT.

This rearrangement joins TRBV20-1 to TRBJ1-1; perhaps TRBD1 as D (6 bases). The germline gives CDR1 DFQATT, CDR2 SNEGSKA (reference sequence). This CDR3 comprises 11 residues. Trimming took 3 bases from V and 10 from J, leaving 12 bases between them. CDR3 coding DNA: TGCAGTGCTAGTGGGGGCCCGCGAGCTTTCTTT. Protein: CSASGGPRAFF.

This clone was counted only a few times. The chain links TRBV6-5 to TRBJ1-1, with D tentatively TRBD1 (5 bases). The CDR3 contains 15 residues. From germline, CDR1 is MNHEY and CDR2 SVGAGI. V lost 2 bases and J 2 bases, leaving 12 bases between the germline ends. The CDR3 loop reads CASSYVDSLNTEAFF. For the CDR3, the DNA is TGTGCCAGCAGTTACGTTGACAGCTTAAACACTGAAGCTTTCTTT.

V usage is TRBV5-1 and J usage is TRBJ1-2, with 8 bases identical to TRBD1. V shed 4 bases and J 8 bases; nucleotides not matched to a gene: 7. The germline gives CDR1 SGHRS, CDR2 YFSETQ. The CDR3 consists of 13 residues. CDR3 amino acids: CASSPGQVGGYTF. CDR3 nucleotide sequence: TGCGCCAGCAGCCCGGGACAGGTGGGCGGCTACACCTTC. Looking up the rest from reference TRBV5-1 and TRBJ1-2 gives the full variable domain: KAGVTQTPRYLIKTRGQQVTLSCSPISGHRSVSWYQQTPGQGLQFLFEYFSETQRNKGNFPGRFSGRQFSNSRSEMNVSTLELGDSALYLCASSPGQVGGYTFGSGTRLTVV.

The rearrangement joins TRBV7-2 to TRBJ1-1, with D tentatively TRBD1 (5 bases). There are 15 residues in the CDR3. Trimming stripped 1 base from V and 7 bases from J, with 16 bases between. The germline CDR1 and CDR2 sequences are SGHTA and FQGNSA. The CDR3 protein is CASSLVMVRASEAFF. DNA of the CDR3: TGTGCCAGCAGCTTAGTAATGGTCAGGGCGAGTGAAGCTTTCTTT.

V gene TRBV9 combines with J gene TRBJ1-5; the match to TRBD1 covers 8 bases. Germline V CDR1 and CDR2: SGDLS, YYNGEE. CDR3 size: 14 residues. Losses at the gene ends were 3 bases for V and 5 bases for J; bases not matched to a gene: 4. CDR3 sequence (DNA): TGTGCCAGCAGCGCGCAGGGGGCTCATCAGCCCCAGCATTTT. Residues: CASSAQGAHQPQHF.

The V and J genes are TRBV6-5 and TRBJ1-5, with 8 nucleotides matching TRBD1. The V segment lost 6 bases and the J segment 4 bases; nucleotides outside the gene matches: 2. The CDR3 extends over 13 amino acids. CDR1 is MNHEY, CDR2 SVGAGI, per germline. This chain's CDR3 is CASRTGVNQPQHF. The CDR3 nucleotides are TGTGCCAGCAGGACAGGGGTTAATCAGCCCCAGCATTTT.

The V and J genes are TRBV10-1 and TRBJ1-1; D call uncertain. V was trimmed by 0 bases and J by 5 bases, leaving 10 bases between them. Per germline, CDR1 WNHNN and CDR2 SYGVQD (reference sequence). The CDR3 runs 14 residues. CDR3 in DNA: TGCGCCAGCAGTGAGTCGAGGCTAAAGACTGAAGCTTTCTTT. It is translated as CASSESRLKTEAFF.

The genes are TRBV5-6 and TRBJ2-3, with D unresolved. The CDR3 is 15 amino acids. The germline gives CDR1 SGHDT, CDR2 YYEEEE. V lost 3 bases, J lost 0 bases, and 11 bases lay in between. This chain's CDR3 is CASSSPGSSTDTQYF. CDR3 bases: TGTGCCAGCAGCTCACCGGGCTCCAGCACAGATACGCAGTATTTT.

This chain's CDR3 is CASSSGAQPQHF. As DNA, the CDR3 is TGTGCCAGCAGTTCAGGGGCTCAGCCCCAGCATTTT. V gene TRBV7-9 combines with J gene TRBJ1-5; D possibly corresponds to TRBD1 (6 bases). CDR1 and CDR2 (germline): SEHNR, FQNEAQ (reference sequence). CDR3 length equals 12 residues. V lost 6 bases and J 6 bases, leaving 9 bases between the germline ends.

V usage is TRBV18 and J usage is TRBJ2-1; D might be TRBD1 (5 bases). The CDR3 sequence is 15 residues long. Germline V gene sequence: CDR1 KGHSH, CDR2 LQKENI. Deletions cut 2 bases from V and 6 bases from J, with 14 bases between. The CDR3 sequence: CASSPVVQGPNEQFF. The CDR3 nucleotides read TGTGCCAGCTCACCAGTTGTCCAGGGCCCCAATGAGCAGTTCTTC.

This chain links TRBV18 with TRBJ2-2; 7 nucleotides align to TRBD1. The V segment lost 8 bases and the J segment 3 bases; nucleotides outside the gene matches: 9. The germline V gene has CDR1 KGHSH and CDR2 LQKENI. CDR3 length: 15 amino acids. Written as DNA, the CDR3 is TGTGCCAGCCAAGACAGGGAGCATTACACCGGGGAGCTGTTTTTT. This gives the protein CASQDREHYTGELFF.

The chain has TRBV27 and TRBJ1-2, with D perhaps matching TRBD1 (6 bases). The length of the CDR3 is 14 residues. CDR1 MNHEY and CDR2 SMNVEV come from the germline V gene (reference sequence). Trimming shortened V by 2 bases and J by 8 bases, and 15 bases separated the two germline ends. The CDR3 DNA reads TGTGCCAGCAGTTTAAACAGGGTCCACTCCGGCTACACCTTC. Translated, it gives CASSLNRVHSGYTF.

This clone appeared once. V gene TRBV7-2 combines with J gene TRBJ1-4; TRBD1 agrees at 8 bases. This CDR3 is built from 14 residues. CDR1 and CDR2 (germline): SGHTA, FQGNSA. Trimming took 5 bases from V and 8 from J; bases not matched to a gene: 7. The CDR3 sequence is CASSVDRGTEKLFF. The CDR3 coding sequence is TGTGCCAGCAGCGTAGACAGGGGTACCGAAAAACTGTTTTTT.

The gene calls are TRBV18 and TRBJ1-1; D gene uncertain. The germline gives CDR1 KGHSH, CDR2 LQKENI. This CDR3 spans 13 amino acids. The V end was cut by 0 bases, the J end by 5 bases, with 7 bases between. This CDR3 is CASSPPHWTEAFF. The CDR3 DNA sequence: TGTGCCAGCTCACCACCGCATTGGACTGAAGCTTTCTTT. The complete variable domain, with remaining parts taken from reference TRBV18 and TRBJ1-1, reads NAGVMQNPRHLVRRRGQEARLRCSPMKGHSHVYWYRQLPEEGLKFMVYLQKENIIDESGMPKERFSAEFPKEGPSILRIQQVVRGDSAAYFCASSPPHWTEAFFGQGTRLTVV.

The V call is TRBV5-4, the J call TRBJ2-5, with D unclear. Germline V gene data show CDR1 as SGHNT and CDR2 as YYREEE (reference sequence). V was pared by 4 bases and J by 2 bases, with 12 bases between. The CDR3 length is 14 residues. Here the CDR3 reads CASSQKDGQETQYF. CDR3 in DNA: TGTGCCAGCAGCCAAAAGGACGGGCAAGAGACCCAGTACTTC.

This chain uses TRBV29-1 with TRBJ1-2; D remains ambiguous. Germline V gene data show CDR1 as SQVTM and CDR2 as ANQGSEA. The CDR3 is 12 residues long. The V gene lost 5 bases and the J gene lost 3 bases, with 10 bases spanning the gap. The CDR3 loop reads CSVHDMDYGYTF. The CDR3 nucleotides read TGCAGCGTTCATGACATGGACTATGGCTACACCTTC.

CDR3 in DNA: TGTGCCAGCAGTCCCCTTCAGCGGGGCACTGAAGCTTTCTTT. It is translated as CASSPLQRGTEAFF. V usage is TRBV27 and J usage is TRBJ1-1; D unresolved. CDR3 length: 14 amino acids. Germline V CDR1 and CDR2: MNHEY, SMNVEV (reference sequence). The V and J ends lost 5 bases and 4 bases respectively, with 14 bases between them.

V is TRBV5-1 and J is TRBJ2-7, with 7 positions matching TRBD1. From germline, CDR1 is SGHRS and CDR2 YFSETQ. V gave up 3 bases and J gave up 3 bases; unmatched junction bases: 6. This CDR3 has 14 residues. The CDR3 is CASSSGTVNYEQYF. Written as DNA, the CDR3 is TGCGCCAGCAGCTCCGGGACAGTTAACTACGAGCAGTACTTC.

This chain connects TRBV4-2 to TRBJ2-5; 12 bases align to TRBD1. Looked up from germline, CDR1 is LGHNA and CDR2 is YNFKEQ. V shed 2 bases, J shed 5 bases, and the junction held 6 bases outside the gene matches. CDR3 length: 16 amino acids. The CDR3 protein is CASSQLGQGAGETQYF. CDR3 nucleotides: TGTGCCAGCAGCCAACTGGGACAGGGGGCGGGGGAGACCCAGTACTTC.